This TCR beta chain was found in a study of blood T cell repertoires in COVID-19. In the study's own analysis: Reference gene primers were amplified, and this amplification served to estimate nucleated cell counts. TCRdb's table, derived via immunoSEQ multiplex PCR, lists solely in-frame clones and lacks some. For V, J and clone size, that table is used; D and trimming come from the DNA. The sample has roughly 280,000 clones, 80% to 90% seen once. The participants were between about 18 and 90 years old and came from some 23 US areas. The receptor was derived from a woman between 18 and 29 years old who had recovered from COVID-19. Sequencing was carried out using PBMCs or T cells enriched from blood (not recorded which).

The CDR3 region is CASSIRRQGTHQPQHF. For the CDR3, the DNA is TGTGCCAGTAGTATCAGGAGACAGGGCACCCATCAGCCCCAGCATTTT. The rearrangement uses TRBV19 and TRBJ1-5; 7 positions match TRBD1. The germline CDR1 and CDR2 sequences are LNHDA and SQIVND (reference sequence). J gave up 5 bases and V 3 bases, and 10 bases lay outside the gene matches. The CDR3 runs to 16 residues. The entire variable domain, with the rest obtained from reference TRBV19 and TRBJ1-5, is as follows: DGGITQSPKYLFRKEGQNVTLSCEQNLNHDAMYWYRQDPGQGLRLIYYSQIVNDFQKGDIAEGYSVSREKKESFPLTVTSAQKNPTAFYLCASSIRRQGTHQPQHFGDGTRLSIL.